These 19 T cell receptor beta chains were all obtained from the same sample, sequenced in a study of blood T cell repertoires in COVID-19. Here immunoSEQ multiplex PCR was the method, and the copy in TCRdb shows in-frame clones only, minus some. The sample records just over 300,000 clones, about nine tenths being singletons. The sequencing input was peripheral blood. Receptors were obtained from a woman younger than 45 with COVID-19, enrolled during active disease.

CDR3 protein: CASSHLTGTGYEQYF. Here the CDR3 DNA reads TGTGCCAGCAGCCATCTAACCGGGACAGGCTACGAGCAGTACTTC. This chain links TRBV7-2 with TRBJ2-7, with 8 bases matching TRBD1. Germline values: CDR1 SGHTA, CDR2 FQGNSA. V lost 5 bases, J lost 3 bases, and 9 bases stayed unmatched. The CDR3 spans 15 residues.

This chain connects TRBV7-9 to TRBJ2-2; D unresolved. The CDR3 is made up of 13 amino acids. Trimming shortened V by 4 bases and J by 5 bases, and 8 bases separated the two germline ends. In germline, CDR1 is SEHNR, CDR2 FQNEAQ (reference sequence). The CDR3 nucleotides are TGTGCCAGCAGCTCGCCCCGGACCGGGGAGCTGTTTTTT. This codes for CASSSPRTGELFF.

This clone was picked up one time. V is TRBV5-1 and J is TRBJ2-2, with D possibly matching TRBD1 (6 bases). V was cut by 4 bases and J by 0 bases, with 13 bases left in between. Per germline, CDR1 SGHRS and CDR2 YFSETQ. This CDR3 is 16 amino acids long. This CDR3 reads CASSKDRAANTGELFF. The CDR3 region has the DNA TGCGCCAGCAGCAAGGACAGAGCCGCGAACACCGGGGAGCTGTTTTTT.

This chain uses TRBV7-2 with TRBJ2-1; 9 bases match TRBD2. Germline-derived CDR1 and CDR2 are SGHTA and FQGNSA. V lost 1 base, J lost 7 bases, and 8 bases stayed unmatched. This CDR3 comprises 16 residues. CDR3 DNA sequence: TGTGCCAGCAGCTTAGATGTGGCTAGCGGGGCAAATGAGCAGTTCTTC. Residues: CASSLDVASGANEQFF.

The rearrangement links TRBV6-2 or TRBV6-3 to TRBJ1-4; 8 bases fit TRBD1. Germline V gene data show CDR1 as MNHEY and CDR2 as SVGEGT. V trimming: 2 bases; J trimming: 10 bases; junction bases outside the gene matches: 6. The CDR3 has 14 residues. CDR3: CASSYGGTGRKLFF. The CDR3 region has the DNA TGTGCCAGCAGTTACGGAGGGACAGGACGAAAACTGTTTTTT.

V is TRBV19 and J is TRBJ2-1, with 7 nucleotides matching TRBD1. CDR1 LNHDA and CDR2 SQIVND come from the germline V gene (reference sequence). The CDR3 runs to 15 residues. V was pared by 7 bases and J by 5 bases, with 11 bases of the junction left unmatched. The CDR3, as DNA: TGTGCCAGTACCCCCCGGGACAGAGGCAACAATGAGCAGTTCTTC. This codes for CASTPRDRGNNEQFF.

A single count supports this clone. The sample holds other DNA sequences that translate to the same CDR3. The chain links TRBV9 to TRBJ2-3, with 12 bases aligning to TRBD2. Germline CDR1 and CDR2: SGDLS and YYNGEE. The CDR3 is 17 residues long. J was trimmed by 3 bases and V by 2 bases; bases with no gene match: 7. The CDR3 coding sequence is TGTGCCAGCAGCGTGGATGGACTAGCGGGGAGGACAGATACGCAGTATTTT. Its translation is CASSVDGLAGRTDTQYF.

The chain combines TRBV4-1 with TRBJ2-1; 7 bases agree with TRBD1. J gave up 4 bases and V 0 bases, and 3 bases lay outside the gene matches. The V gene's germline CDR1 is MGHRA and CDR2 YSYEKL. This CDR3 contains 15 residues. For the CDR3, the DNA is TGCGCCAGCAGCCAAGAACAGGGGTTGTACAATGAGCAGTTCTTC. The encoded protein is CASSQEQGLYNEQFF.

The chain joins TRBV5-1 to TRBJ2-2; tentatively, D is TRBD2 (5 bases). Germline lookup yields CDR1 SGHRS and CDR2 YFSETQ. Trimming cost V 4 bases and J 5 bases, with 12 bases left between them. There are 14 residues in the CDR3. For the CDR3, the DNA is TGCGCCAGCAGCCTGCCACTAGAAACCGGGGAGCTGTTTTTT. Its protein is CASSLPLETGELFF.

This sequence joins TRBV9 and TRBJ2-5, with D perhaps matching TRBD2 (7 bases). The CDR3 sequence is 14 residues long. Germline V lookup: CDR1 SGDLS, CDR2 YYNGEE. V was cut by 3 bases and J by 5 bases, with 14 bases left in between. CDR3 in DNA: TGTGCCAGCAGCGGCTGGGGGGGCATCGAGACCCAGTACTTC. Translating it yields CASSGWGGIETQYF.

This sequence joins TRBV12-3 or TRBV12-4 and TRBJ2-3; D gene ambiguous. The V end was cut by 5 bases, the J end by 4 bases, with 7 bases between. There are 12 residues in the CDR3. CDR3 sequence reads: CASSAIADTQYF. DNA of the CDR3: TGTGCCAGCAGTGCTATTGCAGATACGCAGTATTTT.

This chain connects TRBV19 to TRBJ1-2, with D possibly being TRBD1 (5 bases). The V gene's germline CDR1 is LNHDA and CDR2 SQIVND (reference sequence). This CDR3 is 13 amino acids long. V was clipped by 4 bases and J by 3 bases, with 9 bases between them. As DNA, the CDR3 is TGTGCCAGTAGTAAGGGCAGGGACTATGGCTACACCTTC. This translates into CASSKGRDYGYTF.

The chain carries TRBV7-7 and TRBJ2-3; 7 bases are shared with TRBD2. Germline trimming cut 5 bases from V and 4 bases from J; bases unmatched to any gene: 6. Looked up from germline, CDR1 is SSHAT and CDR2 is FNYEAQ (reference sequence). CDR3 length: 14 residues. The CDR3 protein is CASSIGLEPDTQYF. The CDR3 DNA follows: TGTGCCAGCAGCATCGGACTAGAACCAGATACGCAGTATTTT.

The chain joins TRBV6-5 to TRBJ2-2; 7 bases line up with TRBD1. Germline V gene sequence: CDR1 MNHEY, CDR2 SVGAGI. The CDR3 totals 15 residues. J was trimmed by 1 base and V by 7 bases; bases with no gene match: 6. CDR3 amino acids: CASTTGTENTGELFF. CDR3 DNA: TGTGCCAGCACTACCGGGACAGAGAACACCGGGGAGCTGTTTTTT.

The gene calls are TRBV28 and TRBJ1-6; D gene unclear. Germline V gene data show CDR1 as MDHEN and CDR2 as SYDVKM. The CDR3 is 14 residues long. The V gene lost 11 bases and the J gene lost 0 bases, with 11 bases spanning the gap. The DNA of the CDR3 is TGTGCCGGAACTAAAAGCTCCTATAATTCACCCCTCCACTTT. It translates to CAGTKSSYNSPLHF.

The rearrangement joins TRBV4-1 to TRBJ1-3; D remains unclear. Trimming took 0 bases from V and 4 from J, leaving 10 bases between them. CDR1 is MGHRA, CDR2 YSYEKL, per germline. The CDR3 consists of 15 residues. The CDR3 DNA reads TGCGCCAGCAGCCAAGATTTTTTGGGCGGAAACACCATATATTTT. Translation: CASSQDFLGGNTIYF.

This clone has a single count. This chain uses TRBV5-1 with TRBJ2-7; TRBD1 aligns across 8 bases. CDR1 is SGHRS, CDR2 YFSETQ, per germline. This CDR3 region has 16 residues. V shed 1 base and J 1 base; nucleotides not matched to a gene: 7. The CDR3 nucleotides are TGCGCCAGCAGCTTGTCCCCCCAGGGGGCTTCCTACGAGCAGTACTTC. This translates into CASSLSPQGASYEQYF.

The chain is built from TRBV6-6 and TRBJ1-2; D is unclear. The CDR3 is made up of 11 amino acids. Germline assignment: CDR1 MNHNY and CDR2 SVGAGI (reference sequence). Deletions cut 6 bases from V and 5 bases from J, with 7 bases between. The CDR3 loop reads CASSPSYGYTF. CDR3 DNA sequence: TGTGCCAGCAGCCCCTCGTATGGCTACACCTTC.

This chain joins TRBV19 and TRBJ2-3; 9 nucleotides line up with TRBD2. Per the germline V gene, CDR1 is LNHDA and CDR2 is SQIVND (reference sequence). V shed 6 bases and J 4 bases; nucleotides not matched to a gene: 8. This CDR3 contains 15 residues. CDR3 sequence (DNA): TGTGCCAGTAGCATTGGAGAGCGGGGGGCAGATACGCAGTATTTT. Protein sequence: CASSIGERGADTQYF. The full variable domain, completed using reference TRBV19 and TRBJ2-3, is DGGITQSPKYLFRKEGQNVTLSCEQNLNHDAMYWYRQDPGQGLRLIYYSQIVNDFQKGDIAEGYSVSREKKESFPLTVTSAQKNPTAFYLCASSIGERGADTQYFGPGTRLTVL.